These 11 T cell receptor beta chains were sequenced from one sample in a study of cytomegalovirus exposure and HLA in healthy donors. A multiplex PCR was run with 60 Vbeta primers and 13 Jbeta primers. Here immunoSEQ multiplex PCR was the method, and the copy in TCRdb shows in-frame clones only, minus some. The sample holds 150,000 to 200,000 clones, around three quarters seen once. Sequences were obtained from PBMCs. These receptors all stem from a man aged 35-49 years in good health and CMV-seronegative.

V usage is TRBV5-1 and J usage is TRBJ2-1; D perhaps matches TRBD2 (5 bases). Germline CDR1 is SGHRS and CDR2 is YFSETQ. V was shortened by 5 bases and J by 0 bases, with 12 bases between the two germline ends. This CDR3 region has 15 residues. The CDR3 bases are TGCGCCAGCAGGCTGACTACGCCCTCCTACAATGAGCAGTTCTTC. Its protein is CASRLTTPSYNEQFF.

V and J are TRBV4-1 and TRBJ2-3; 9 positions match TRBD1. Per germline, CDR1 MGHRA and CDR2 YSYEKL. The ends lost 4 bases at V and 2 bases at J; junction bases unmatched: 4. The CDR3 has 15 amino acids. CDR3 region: CASSPWTGATDTQYF. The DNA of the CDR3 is TGCGCCAGCAGCCCTTGGACAGGGGCCACAGATACGCAGTATTTT.

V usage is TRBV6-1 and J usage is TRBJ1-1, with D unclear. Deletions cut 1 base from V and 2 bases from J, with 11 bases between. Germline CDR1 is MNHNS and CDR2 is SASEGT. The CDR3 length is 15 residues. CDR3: CASSEVRRVNTEAFF. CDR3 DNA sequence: TGTGCCAGCAGTGAAGTCCGGAGGGTTAACACTGAAGCTTTCTTT.

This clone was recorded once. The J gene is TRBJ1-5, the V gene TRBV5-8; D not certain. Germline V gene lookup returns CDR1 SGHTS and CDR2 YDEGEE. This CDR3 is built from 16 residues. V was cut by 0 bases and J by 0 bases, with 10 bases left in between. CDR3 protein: CASSLAGEFSNQPQHF. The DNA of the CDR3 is TGTGCCAGCAGCTTGGCCGGGGAATTTAGCAATCAGCCCCAGCATTTT. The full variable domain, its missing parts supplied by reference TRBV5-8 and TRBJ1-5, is EAGVTQSPTHLIKTRGQQATLRCSPISGHTSVYWYQQALGLGLQFLLWYDEGEERNRGNFPPRFSGRQFPNYSSELNVNALELEDSALYLCASSLAGEFSNQPQHFGDGTRLSIL.

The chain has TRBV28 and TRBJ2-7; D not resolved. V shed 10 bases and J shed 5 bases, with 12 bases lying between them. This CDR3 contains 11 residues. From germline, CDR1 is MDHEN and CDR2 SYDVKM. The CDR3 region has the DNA TGTGCCACCTGTCTCTTCCACGAGCAGTACTTC. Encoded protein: CATCLFHEQYF.

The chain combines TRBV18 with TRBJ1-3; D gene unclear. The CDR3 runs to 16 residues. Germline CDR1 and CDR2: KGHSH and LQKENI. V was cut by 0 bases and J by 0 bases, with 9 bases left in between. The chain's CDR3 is CASSPPSVASGNTIYF. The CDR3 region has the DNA TGTGCCAGCTCACCACCGTCGGTTGCCTCTGGAAACACCATATATTTT. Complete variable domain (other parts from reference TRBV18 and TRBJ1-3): NAGVMQNPRHLVRRRGQEARLRCSPMKGHSHVYWYRQLPEEGLKFMVYLQKENIIDESGMPKERFSAEFPKEGPSILRIQQVVRGDSAAYFCASSPPSVASGNTIYFGEGSWLTVV.

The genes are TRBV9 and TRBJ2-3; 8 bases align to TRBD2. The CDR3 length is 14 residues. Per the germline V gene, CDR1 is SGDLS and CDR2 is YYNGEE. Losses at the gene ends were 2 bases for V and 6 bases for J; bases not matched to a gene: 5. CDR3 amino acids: CASSVGLVGDTQYF. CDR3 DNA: TGTGCCAGCAGCGTGGGACTAGTGGGGGATACGCAGTATTTT. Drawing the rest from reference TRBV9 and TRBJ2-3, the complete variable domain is DSGVTQTPKHLITATGQRVTLRCSPRSGDLSVYWYQQSLDQGLQFLIQYYNGEERAKGNILERFSAQQFPDLHSELNLSSLELGDSALYFCASSVGLVGDTQYFGPGTRLTVL.

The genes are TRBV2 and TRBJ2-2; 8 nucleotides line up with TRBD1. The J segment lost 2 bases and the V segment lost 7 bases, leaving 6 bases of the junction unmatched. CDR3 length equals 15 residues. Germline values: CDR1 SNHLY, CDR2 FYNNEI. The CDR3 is CASTSTGVNTGELFF. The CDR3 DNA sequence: TGTGCCAGCACCTCGACAGGGGTTAACACCGGGGAGCTGTTTTTT.

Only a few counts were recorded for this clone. The chain's CDR3 is CASTNREVTYEQYF. For the CDR3, the DNA is TGTGCCAGCACAAATCGGGAGGTAACCTACGAGCAGTACTTC. The V gene is TRBV28, the J gene TRBJ2-7, with 7 bases identical to TRBD2. Germline V gene data show CDR1 as MDHEN and CDR2 as SYDVKM. The CDR3 sequence is 14 residues long. Losses at the gene ends were 7 bases for V and 2 bases for J; bases not matched to a gene: 8.

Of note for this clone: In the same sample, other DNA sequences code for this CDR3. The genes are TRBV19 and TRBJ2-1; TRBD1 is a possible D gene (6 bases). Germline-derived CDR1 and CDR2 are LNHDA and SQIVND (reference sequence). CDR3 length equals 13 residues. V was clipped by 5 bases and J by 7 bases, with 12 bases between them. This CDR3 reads CASSPTGRNEQFF. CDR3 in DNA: TGTGCCAGTAGTCCGACAGGAAGAAATGAGCAGTTCTTC.

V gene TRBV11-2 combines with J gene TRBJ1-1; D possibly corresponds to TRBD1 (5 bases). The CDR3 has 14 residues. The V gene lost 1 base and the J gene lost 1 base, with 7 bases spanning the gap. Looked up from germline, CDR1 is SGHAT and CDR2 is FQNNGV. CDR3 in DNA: TGTGCCAGCAGCTTAGCCAGGGCGAACACTGAAGCTTTCTTT. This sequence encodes CASSLARANTEAFF.